Below, one T cell receptor beta chain is given with its context. Its antigen is currently not known. Per-base quality was not reported, and no clone a single base away is much larger than it. The junction carries 12 bases between V and J, which are trimmed by 5 bases and 5 bases respectively. The cysteine opens and the phenylalanine closes a CDR3 of 13 amino acids. The sequence is cut down to CDR3 DNA, 39 bases in frame from base 1. Reading the germline V gene gives CDR1 SGHNT and CDR2 YENEEA. These data originate in a study of blood T cell repertoires in COVID-19 (dated by TCRdb to about 2020). Broadly, across the study: Collaborator samples came from the United States, Italy and Spain and covered acute and convalescent phases of COVID-19. The material from the prospective study consisted of cDNA or gDNA derived from T cells, B-cell-depleted T cells, or PBMCs. The dataset comprised deeply sampled blood TCRbeta repertoires from subjects exposed to, actively infected with, or recovered from COVID-19. The repertoires were made available in a free public database intended to serve as a resource for research on the immune response to SARS-CoV-2. The samples were drawn from two sources: the first 160 participants of the ongoing ImmuneRACE study, and fewer than 1,500 subjects contributed by 6 global collaborators. Nearly every sample came with metadata listing a de-identified subject ID, COVID-19 status, age in years and sex. HLA class I and class II types, where available, came from metadata supplied by the sample provider rather than from assay-based typing.

Here is what the overall study found, with its caveats: The quantity of clinical and demographic metadata differed by source and by participant and was supplied without curation.

TCRbeta CDR3 regions were amplified from genomic DNA using the immunoSEQ Assay, a bias-controlled multiplex PCR. In the source study's methods: Nucleated cell counts per sample were estimated from amplification of reference gene primers within the assay. To quantify the absolute abundance of each unique TCRbeta CDR3 rearrangement, sequence reads were collapsed and filtered. For each sample, productive Simpson clonality was calculated as the square root of Simpson's diversity index across productive rearrangements. TCRdb's version of the immuneACCESS table is confined to in-frame rearrangements and falls short of the full clone set. An unresolved V gene accounts for under half of the shortfall where checked; the remainder is of unknown origin. The V and J calls and clone size were taken over from that table, and D and trimming were inferred from the DNA. Present in this sample are approximately 100,000 clones, more than 80% of which were seen just once. The ten largest clones take up around 1.2% of the sample.

The collaborating institutions used their own protocols to collect whole blood in K2EDTA tubes. For TCRbeta analysis, collaborators shipped samples as frozen whole blood, isolated PBMCs, or DNA extracted from either of those sample types. The material sequenced was peripheral blood. The receptor chain draws on TRBV11-3 and TRBJ2-5; tentative D gene TRBD1, with 5 bases matching. The TCR was taken from a human donor in a cohort sampled during active COVID-19. CDR3 protein: CASSLGPRETQYF. The bases read TGTGCCAGCAGCCTGGGGCCTAGGGAGACCCAGTACTTC.